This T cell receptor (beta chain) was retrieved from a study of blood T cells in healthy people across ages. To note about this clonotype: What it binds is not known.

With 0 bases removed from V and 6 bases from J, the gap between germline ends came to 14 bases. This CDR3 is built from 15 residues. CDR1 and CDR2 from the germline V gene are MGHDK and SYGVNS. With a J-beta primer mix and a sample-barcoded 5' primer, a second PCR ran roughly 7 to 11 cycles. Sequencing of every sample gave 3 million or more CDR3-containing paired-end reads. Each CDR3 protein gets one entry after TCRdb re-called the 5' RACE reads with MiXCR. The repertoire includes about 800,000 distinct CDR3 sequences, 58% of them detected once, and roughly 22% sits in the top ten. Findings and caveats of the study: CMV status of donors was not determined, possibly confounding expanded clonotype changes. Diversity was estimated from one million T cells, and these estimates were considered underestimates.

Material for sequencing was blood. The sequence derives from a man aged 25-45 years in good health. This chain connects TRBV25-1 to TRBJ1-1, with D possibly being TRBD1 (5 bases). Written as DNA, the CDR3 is TGTGCCAGCAGTGAATATGGGGAAGGGACCCCTGAAGCTTTCTTT. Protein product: CASSEYGEGTPEAFF.